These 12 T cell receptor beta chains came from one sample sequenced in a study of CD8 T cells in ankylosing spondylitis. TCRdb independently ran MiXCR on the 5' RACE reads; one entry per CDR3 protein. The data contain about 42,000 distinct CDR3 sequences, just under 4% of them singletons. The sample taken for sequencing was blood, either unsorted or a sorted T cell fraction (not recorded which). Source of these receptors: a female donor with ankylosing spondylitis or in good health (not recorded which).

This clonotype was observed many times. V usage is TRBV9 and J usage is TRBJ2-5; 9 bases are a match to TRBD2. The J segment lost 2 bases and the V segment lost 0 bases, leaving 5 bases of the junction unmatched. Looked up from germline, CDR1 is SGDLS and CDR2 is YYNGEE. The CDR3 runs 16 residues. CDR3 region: CASSVGPAGGQETQYF. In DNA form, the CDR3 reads TGTGCCAGCAGCGTAGGCCCAGCGGGGGGACAAGAGACCCAGTACTTC.

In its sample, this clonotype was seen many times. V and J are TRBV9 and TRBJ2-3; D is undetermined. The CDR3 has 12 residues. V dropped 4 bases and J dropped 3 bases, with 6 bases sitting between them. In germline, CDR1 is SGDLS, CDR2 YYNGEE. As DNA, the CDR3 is TGTGCCAGCAGCCCTGGAACAGATACGCAGTATTTT. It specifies CASSPGTDTQYF.

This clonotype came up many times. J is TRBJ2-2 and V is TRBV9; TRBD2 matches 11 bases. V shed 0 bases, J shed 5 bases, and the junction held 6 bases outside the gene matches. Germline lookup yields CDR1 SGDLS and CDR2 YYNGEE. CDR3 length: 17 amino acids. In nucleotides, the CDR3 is TGTGCCAGCAGCGTAGCTAGCGGGGGGCCCGGGACCGGGGAGCTGTTTTTT. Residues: CASSVASGGPGTGELFF.

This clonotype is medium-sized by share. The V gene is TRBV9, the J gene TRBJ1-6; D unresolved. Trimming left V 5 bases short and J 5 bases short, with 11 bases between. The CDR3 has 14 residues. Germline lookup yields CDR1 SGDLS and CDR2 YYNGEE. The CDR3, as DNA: TGTGCCAGCAGTGCCGGCCCCGATAATTCACCCCTCCACTTT. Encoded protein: CASSAGPDNSPLHF.

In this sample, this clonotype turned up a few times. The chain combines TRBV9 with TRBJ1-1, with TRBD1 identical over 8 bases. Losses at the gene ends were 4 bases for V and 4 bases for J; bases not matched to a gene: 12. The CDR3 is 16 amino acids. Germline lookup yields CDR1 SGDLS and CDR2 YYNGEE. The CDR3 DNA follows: TGTGCCAGCAGCCAAGGGACAGGCGTTGAGGGCACTGAAGCTTTCTTT. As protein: CASSQGTGVEGTEAFF.

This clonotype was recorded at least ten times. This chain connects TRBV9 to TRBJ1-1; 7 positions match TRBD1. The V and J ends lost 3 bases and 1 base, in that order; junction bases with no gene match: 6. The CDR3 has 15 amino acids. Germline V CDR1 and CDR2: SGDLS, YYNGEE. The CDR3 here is CASSEGARGNTEAFF. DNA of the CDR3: TGTGCCAGCAGCGAGGGGGCGCGAGGGAACACTGAAGCTTTCTTT.

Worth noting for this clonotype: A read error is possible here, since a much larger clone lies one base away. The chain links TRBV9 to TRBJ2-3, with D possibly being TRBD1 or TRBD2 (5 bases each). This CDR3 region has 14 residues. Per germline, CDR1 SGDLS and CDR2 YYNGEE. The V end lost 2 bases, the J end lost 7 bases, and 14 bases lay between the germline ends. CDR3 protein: CASSVGPQLNTQYF. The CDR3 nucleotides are TGTGCCAGCAGCGTGGGACCGCAGTTAAATACGCAGTATTTT. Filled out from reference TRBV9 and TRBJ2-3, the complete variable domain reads DSGVTQTPKHLITATGQRVTLRCSPRSGDLSVYWYQQSLDQGLQFLIQYYNGEERAKGNILERFSAQQFPDLHSELNLSSLELGDSALYFCASSVGPQLNTQYFGPGTRLTVL.

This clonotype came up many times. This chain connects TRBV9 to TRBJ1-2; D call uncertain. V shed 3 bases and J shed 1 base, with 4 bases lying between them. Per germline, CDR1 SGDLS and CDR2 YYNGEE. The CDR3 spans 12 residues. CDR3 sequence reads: CASSGLNYGYTF. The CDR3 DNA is TGTGCCAGCAGCGGGCTTAACTATGGCTACACCTTC.

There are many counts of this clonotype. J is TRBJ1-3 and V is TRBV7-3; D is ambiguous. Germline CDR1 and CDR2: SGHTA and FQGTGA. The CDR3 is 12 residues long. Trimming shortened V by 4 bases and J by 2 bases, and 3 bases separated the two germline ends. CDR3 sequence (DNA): TGTGCCAGCAGCTCTCCTGGAAACACCATATATTTT. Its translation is CASSSPGNTIYF.

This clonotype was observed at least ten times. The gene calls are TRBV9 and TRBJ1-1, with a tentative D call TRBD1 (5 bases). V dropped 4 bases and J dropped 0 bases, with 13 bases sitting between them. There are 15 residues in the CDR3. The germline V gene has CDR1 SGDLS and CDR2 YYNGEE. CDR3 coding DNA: TGTGCCAGCAGCTTCGAGACAGAAATGAACACTGAAGCTTTCTTT. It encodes CASSFETEMNTEAFF.

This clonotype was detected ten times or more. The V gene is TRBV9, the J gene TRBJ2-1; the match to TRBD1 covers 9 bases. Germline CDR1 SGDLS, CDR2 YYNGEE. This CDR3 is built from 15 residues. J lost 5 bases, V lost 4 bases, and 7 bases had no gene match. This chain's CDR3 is CASSKPGQGHNEQFF. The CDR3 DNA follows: TGTGCCAGCAGCAAACCGGGACAGGGCCACAATGAGCAGTTCTTC.

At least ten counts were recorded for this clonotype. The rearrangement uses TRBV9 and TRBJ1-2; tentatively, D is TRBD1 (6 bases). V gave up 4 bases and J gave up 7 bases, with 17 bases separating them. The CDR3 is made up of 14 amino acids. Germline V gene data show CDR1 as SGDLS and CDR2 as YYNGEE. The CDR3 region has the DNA TGTGCCAGCAGCCCCTCCCGCGGGGACACTGGCTACACCTTC. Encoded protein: CASSPSRGDTGYTF.